These 5 T cell receptor beta chains originate from one sample sequenced in a study of T cell changes during pregnancy in multiple sclerosis. Method: immunoSEQ multiplex PCR; TCRdb's copy keeps in-frame clones and lacks some. The repertoire has around 68,000 clones, 91% of them found once; the top ten carry about 2%. The source was peripheral blood, collected in the third trimester of pregnancy. Receptors originate from a female donor in good health, enrolled as a control in a pregnancy study.

The DNA of the CDR3 is TGTGCCAGCAGTGATATAAGTGCCGGGGATCAGCCCCAGCATTTT. Protein sequence: CASSDISAGDQPQHF. This chain joins TRBV2 and TRBJ1-5; no clear D gene. Germline CDR1 reads SNHLY; CDR2 reads FYNNEI. The CDR3 has 15 residues. Trimming cost V 3 bases and J 5 bases, with 14 bases left between them.

The chain has TRBV28 and TRBJ1-5, with D unclear. The V gene lost 3 bases and the J gene lost 8 bases, with 14 bases spanning the gap. This CDR3 spans 14 amino acids. The germline V gene encodes CDR1 MDHEN and CDR2 SYDVKM. The DNA of the CDR3 is TGTGCCAGCAGTTTGAGAGGGAGTGGGGAGCCCCAGCATTTT. Translating it yields CASSLRGSGEPQHF.

The rearrangement links TRBV6-1 to TRBJ2-2; 7 bases are a match to TRBD1. The CDR3 covers 14 residues. Germline assignment: CDR1 MNHNS and CDR2 SASEGT. Losses at the gene ends were 3 bases for V and 4 bases for J; bases not matched to a gene: 2. In nucleotides, the CDR3 is TGTGCCAGCAGTGAGACAGGGCGCACCGGGGAGCTGTTTTTT. This gives the protein CASSETGRTGELFF.

The chain employs TRBV13 and TRBJ2-7; D may be TRBD1 (6 bases). Germline CDR1 is PRHDT and CDR2 is FYEKMQ (reference sequence). This CDR3 is built from 14 residues. The germline V and J ends were trimmed by 4 bases and 3 bases, with 13 bases remaining between them. CDR3 DNA sequence: TGTGCCAGCAGCTCGCGAAACAGGGTCTACGAGCAGTACTTC. Translated: CASSSRNRVYEQYF.

The rearrangement links TRBV5-1 to TRBJ2-1; 11 positions agree with TRBD1. The CDR3 totals 15 residues. V lost 4 bases, J lost 7 bases, and 7 bases stayed unmatched. Germline V gives CDR1 SGHRS, CDR2 YFSETQ. CDR3 DNA: TGCGCCAGCAGCAACGGACAGGGGGCGGGAAATGAGCAGTTCTTC. Translating it yields CASSNGQGAGNEQFF.